The T cell receptor beta chain described here comes from a study of T cell responses to AZD1222 COVID-19 vaccine. The protocol was immunoSEQ multiplex PCR, while the TCRdb copy is restricted to in-frame clones and leaves out a portion. The profile shows under 200,000 clones, approximately 90% of them singletons. Trimming took off 5 bases at V and 2 bases at J, with 22 bases between the two ends. The V gene's germline CDR1 is SGHNT and CDR2 YENEEA. This CDR3 has 18 residues. The V gene is TRBV11-3, the J gene TRBJ2-1; D is possibly TRBD2 (5 bases). The sample here was peripheral blood, taken 28 days after the second AZD1222 dose. The receptor comes from an adult who received the AZD1222 COVID-19 vaccine. The CDR3: CASSATPPAGAAYNEQFF. The CDR3 DNA reads as TGTGCCAGCAGCGCGACCCCCCCCGCGGGCGCCGCCTACAATGAGCAGTTCTTC.